A single sample gave rise to the 10 T cell receptor beta chains below, sequenced in a study of shared clonotypes between healthy human individuals. The method was immunoSEQ multiplex PCR; TCRdb's version includes in-frame clones alone and lacks a portion of them. The table lists 1.4 million to 1.5 million clones, roughly 96% of them singletons. Sequenced material: naive CD4+ T cells sorted from blood. As to subset: CD45RA+ positively selected. These receptors all stem from a man younger than 40 in good health.

For the CDR3, the DNA is TGTGCCAGCAGCTTAGCGCGCGCTAGCACAGATACGCAGTATTTT. This encodes CASSLARASTDTQYF. The chain joins TRBV7-9 to TRBJ2-3; D gene unclear. Germline CDR1 reads SEHNR; CDR2 reads FQNEAQ (reference sequence). With 0 bases removed from V and 0 bases from J, the gap between germline ends came to 7 bases. The CDR3 length is 15 residues. Full variable domain (rest looked up from reference TRBV7-9 and TRBJ2-3): DTGVSQNPRHKITKRGQNVTFRCDPISEHNRLYWYRQTLGQGPEFLTYFQNEAQLEKSRLLSDRFSAERPKGSFSTLEIQRTEQGDSAMYLCASSLARASTDTQYFGPGTRLTVL.

This clone was counted once. This CDR3 reads CASSPPRPGELFF. Here the CDR3 DNA reads TGTGCCAGCTCACCCCCTCGACCCGGGGAGCTGTTTTTT. This sequence joins TRBV18 and TRBJ2-2; D unresolved. V lost 3 bases and J 6 bases, leaving 8 bases between the germline ends. The CDR3 sequence is 13 residues long. Germline V lookup: CDR1 KGHSH, CDR2 LQKENI.

For this clone: The sample has other DNA sequences that encode this CDR3 too. This chain uses TRBV18 with TRBJ2-3; unclear D gene. The CDR3 is made up of 14 amino acids. The V gene's germline CDR1 is KGHSH and CDR2 LQKENI. Between the trimmed V and J ends, which lost 2 bases and 0 bases, there was a span of 6 bases. The CDR3 bases are TGTGCCAGCTCACCAACCGGTAGCACAGATACGCAGTATTTT. Its translation: CASSPTGSTDTQYF.

The rearrangement joins TRBV7-2 to TRBJ2-5, with 8 bases lining up with TRBD2. V was clipped by 2 bases and J by 1 base; unmatched bases: 9. Germline-derived CDR1 and CDR2 are SGHTA and FQGNSA. This CDR3 is built from 17 residues. CDR3 in amino acids: CASSLRGGNYPQETQYF. The CDR3 nucleotides are TGTGCCAGCAGCTTACGGGGGGGAAATTATCCCCAAGAGACCCAGTACTTC.

This clone was found once. The chain joins TRBV5-1 to TRBJ1-4; 7 bases are a match to TRBD1. V lost 2 bases, J lost 8 bases, and 3 bases stayed unmatched. In germline, CDR1 is SGHRS, CDR2 YFSETQ. CDR3 length: 13 amino acids. DNA of the CDR3: TGCGCCAGCAGCTTCCAGGGGGAAGAAAAACTGTTTTTT. The encoded protein is CASSFQGEEKLFF. Together with reference TRBV5-1 and TRBJ1-4, the CDR3 gives the full variable domain: KAGVTQTPRYLIKTRGQQVTLSCSPISGHRSVSWYQQTPGQGLQFLFEYFSETQRNKGNFPGRFSGRQFSNSRSEMNVSTLELGDSALYLCASSFQGEEKLFFGSGTQLSVL.

This chain joins TRBV6-5 and TRBJ2-7; D remains ambiguous. CDR3 length: 16 amino acids. V was trimmed by 0 bases and J by 2 bases, leaving 14 bases between them. The V gene's germline CDR1 is MNHEY and CDR2 SVGAGI. The CDR3 region has the DNA TGTGCCAGCAGTTACTCCACTCGAACGAAAGCCTACGAGCAGTACTTC. It codes for CASSYSTRTKAYEQYF.

The chain recombines TRBV30 with TRBJ2-3; TRBD2 aligns across 10 bases. The CDR3 covers 16 residues. The J segment lost 0 bases and the V segment lost 4 bases, leaving 7 bases of the junction unmatched. Per germline, CDR1 GTSNPN and CDR2 SVGIG (reference sequence). The CDR3 protein is CAWTSGREPSTDTQYF. As DNA, the CDR3 is TGTGCCTGGACTAGCGGGAGAGAACCTAGCACAGATACGCAGTATTTT.

A single count supports this clone. The chain has TRBV28 and TRBJ2-7; D might be TRBD1 or TRBD2, each matching 5 bases. Germline V CDR1 and CDR2: MDHEN, SYDVKM. Trimming shortened V by 7 bases and J by 0 bases, and 13 bases separated the two germline ends. There are 14 residues in the CDR3. The CDR3 nucleotides read TGTGCCAGCACCTCCCCAGGGAGCTCCTACGAGCAGTACTTC. Translating it yields CASTSPGSSYEQYF.

J is TRBJ1-1 and V is TRBV5-1; TRBD1 is a possible D gene (5 bases). CDR1 is SGHRS, CDR2 YFSETQ, per germline. The CDR3 runs 15 residues. The V gene lost 1 base and the J gene lost 1 base, with 11 bases spanning the gap. The CDR3 region is CASSLMRTKNTEAFF. CDR3 in DNA: TGCGCCAGCAGCTTGATGCGGACAAAGAACACTGAAGCTTTCTTT.

The chain has TRBV10-3 and TRBJ1-4; a possible D gene is TRBD1 (6 bases). The CDR3 runs to 15 residues. V lost 5 bases and J lost 8, with 18 bases in between. Germline CDR1 reads ENHRY; CDR2 reads SYGVKD. CDR3 coding DNA: TGTGCCATCAGTCCCGGGACATCACAACGGGAAAAACTGTTTTTT. This codes for CAISPGTSQREKLFF.